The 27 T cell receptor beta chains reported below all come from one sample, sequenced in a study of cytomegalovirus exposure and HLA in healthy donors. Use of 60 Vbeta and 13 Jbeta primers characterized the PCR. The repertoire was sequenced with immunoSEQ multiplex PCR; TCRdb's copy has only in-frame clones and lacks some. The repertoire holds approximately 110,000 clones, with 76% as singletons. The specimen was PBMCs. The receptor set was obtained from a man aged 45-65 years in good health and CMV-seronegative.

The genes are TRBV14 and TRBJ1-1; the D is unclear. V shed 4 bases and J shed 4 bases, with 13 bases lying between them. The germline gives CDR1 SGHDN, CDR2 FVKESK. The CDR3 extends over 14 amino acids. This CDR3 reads CASSLLRIGTEAFF. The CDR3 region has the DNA TGTGCCAGCAGCCTACTCAGGATTGGCACTGAAGCTTTCTTT.

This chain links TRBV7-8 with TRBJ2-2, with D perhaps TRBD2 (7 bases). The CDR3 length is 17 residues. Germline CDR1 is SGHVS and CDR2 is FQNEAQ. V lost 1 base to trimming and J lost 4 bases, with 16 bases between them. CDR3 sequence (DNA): TGTGCCAGCAGCTTAGTGGCCGGGGGGCGGGGCACCGGGGAGCTGTTTTTT. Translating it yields CASSLVAGGRGTGELFF.

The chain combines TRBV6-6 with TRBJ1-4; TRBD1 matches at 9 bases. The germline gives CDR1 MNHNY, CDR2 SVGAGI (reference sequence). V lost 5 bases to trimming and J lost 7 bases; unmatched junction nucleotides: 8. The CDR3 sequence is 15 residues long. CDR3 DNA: TGTGCCAGCAGTCGAACCGGGACAGGGCCTGAAAAACTGTTTTTT. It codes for CASSRTGTGPEKLFF.

The CDR3 bases are TGTGCCAGCAGCGTAGACACGGGGTTGGTTAATGGCTACACCTTC. Its translation is CASSVDTGLVNGYTF. The chain uses TRBV9 and TRBJ1-2; D unresolved. The length of the CDR3 is 15 residues. Trimming took off 0 bases at V and 6 bases at J, with 15 bases between the two ends. Germline loops: CDR1 SGDLS, CDR2 YYNGEE.

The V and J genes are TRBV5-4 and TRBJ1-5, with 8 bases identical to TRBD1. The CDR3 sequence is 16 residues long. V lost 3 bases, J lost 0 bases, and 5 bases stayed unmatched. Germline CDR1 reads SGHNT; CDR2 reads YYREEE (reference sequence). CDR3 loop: CASSWGGQDSNQPQHF. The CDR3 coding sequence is TGTGCCAGCAGCTGGGGGGGACAGGATAGCAATCAGCCCCAGCATTTT.

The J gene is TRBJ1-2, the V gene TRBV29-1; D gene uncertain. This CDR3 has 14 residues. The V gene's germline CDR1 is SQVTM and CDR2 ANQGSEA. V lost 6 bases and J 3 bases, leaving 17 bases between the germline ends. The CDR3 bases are TGCAGCGTCGTCGACTCCGGGAGGGACTATGGCTACACCTTC. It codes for CSVVDSGRDYGYTF.

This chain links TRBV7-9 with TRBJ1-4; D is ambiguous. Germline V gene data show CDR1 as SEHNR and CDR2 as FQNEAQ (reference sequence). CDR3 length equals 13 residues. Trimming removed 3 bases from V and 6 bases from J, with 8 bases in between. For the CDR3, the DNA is TGTGCCAGCAGCTTGGGGAGCTATGAAAAACTGTTTTTT. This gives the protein CASSLGSYEKLFF.

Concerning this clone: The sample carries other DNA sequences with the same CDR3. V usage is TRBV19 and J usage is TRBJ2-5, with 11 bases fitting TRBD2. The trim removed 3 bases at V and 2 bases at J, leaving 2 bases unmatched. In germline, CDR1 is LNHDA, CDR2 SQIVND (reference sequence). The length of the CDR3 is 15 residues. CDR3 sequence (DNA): TGTGCCAGTAGTATCGGACTAGCGGGTCAAGAGACCCAGTACTTC. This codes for CASSIGLAGQETQYF.

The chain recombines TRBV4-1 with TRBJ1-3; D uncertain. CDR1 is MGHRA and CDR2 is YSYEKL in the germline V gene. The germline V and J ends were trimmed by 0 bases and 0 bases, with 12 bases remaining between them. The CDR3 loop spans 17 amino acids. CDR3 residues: CASSQDGLRNSGNTIYF. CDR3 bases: TGCGCCAGCAGCCAAGATGGACTCAGGAACTCTGGAAACACCATATATTTT.

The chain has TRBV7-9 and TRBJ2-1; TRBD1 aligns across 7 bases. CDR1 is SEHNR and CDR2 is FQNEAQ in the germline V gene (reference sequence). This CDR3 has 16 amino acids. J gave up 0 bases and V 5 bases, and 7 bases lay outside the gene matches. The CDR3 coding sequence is TGTGCCAGCAGCGGAACGTCAGGGGGCTCCTACAATGAGCAGTTCTTC. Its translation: CASSGTSGGSYNEQFF.

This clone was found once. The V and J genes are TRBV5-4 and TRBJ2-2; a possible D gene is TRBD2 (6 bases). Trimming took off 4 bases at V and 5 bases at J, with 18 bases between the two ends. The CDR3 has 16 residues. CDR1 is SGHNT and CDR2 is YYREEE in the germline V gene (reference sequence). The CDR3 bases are TGTGCCAGCAGCGACGAGGCGGGGCCGGGAACCGGGGAGCTGTTTTTT. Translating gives CASSDEAGPGTGELFF.

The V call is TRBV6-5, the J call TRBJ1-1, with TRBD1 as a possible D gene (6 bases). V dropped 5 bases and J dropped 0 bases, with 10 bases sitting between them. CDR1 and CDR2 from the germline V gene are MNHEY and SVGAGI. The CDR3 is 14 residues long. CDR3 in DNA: TGTGCCAGCAGTCCCAGGGGCATGAACACTGAAGCTTTCTTT. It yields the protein CASSPRGMNTEAFF.

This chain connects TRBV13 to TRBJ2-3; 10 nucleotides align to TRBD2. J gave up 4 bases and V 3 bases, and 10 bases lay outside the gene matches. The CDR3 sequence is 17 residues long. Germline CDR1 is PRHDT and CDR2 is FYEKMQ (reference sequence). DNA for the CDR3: TGTGCCAGCAGCTTTGCGGGGAGCGGGGGGGGCGCAGATACGCAGTATTTT. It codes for CASSFAGSGGGADTQYF.

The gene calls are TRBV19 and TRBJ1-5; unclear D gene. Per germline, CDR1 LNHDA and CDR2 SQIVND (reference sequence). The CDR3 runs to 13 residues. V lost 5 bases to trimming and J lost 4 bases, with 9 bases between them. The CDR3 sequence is CASSLAGNQPQHF. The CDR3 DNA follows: TGTGCCAGTAGTTTAGCAGGTAATCAGCCCCAGCATTTT.

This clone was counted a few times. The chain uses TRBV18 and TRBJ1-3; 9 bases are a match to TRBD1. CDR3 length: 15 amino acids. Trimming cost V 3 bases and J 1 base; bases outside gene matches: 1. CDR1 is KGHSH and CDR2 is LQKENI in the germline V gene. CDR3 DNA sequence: TGTGCCAGCTCACCGGGACAGGGTTCTGGAAACACCATATATTTT. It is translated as CASSPGQGSGNTIYF.

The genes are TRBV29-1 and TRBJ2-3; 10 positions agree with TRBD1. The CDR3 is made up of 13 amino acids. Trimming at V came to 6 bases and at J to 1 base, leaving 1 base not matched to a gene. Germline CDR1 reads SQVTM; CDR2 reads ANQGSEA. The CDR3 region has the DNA TGCAGCGTGGGGACAGGGGGCACAGATACGCAGTATTTT. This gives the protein CSVGTGGTDTQYF.

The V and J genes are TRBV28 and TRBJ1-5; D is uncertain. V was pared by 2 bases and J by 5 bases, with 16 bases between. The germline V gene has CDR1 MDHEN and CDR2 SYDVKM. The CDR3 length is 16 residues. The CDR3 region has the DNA TGTGCCAGCAGTTTAGGAGGACGGGGTTGGGATCAGCCCCAGCATTTT. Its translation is CASSLGGRGWDQPQHF.

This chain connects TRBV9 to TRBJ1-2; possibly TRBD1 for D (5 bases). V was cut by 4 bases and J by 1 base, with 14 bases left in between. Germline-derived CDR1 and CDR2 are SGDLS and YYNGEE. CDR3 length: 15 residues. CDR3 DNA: TGTGCCAGCAGCCCCCGGGGGAATAATAACTATGGCTACACCTTC. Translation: CASSPRGNNNYGYTF.

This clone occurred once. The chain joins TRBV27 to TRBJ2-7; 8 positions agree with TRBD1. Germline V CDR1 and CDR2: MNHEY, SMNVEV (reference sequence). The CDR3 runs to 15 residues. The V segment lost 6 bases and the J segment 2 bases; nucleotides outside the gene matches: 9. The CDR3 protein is CASRSETGVTYEQYF. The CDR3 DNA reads TGTGCCAGCAGATCGGAGACAGGGGTTACCTACGAGCAGTACTTC.

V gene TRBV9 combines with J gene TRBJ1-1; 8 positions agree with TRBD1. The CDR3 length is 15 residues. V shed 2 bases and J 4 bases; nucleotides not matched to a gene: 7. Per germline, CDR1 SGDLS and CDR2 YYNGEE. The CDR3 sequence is CASSVDRGFGTEAFF. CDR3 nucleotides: TGTGCCAGCAGCGTCGACAGGGGTTTTGGCACTGAAGCTTTCTTT.

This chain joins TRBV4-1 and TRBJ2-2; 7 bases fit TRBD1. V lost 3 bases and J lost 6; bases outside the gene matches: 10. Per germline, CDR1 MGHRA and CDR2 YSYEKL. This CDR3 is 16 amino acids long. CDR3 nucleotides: TGCGCCAGCAGCCAGTCGACAGGGTCTATCCCCGGGGAGCTGTTTTTT. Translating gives CASSQSTGSIPGELFF.

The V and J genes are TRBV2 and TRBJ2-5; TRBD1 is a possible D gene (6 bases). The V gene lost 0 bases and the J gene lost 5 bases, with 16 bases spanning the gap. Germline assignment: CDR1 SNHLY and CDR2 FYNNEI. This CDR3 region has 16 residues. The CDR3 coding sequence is TGTGCCAGCAGTGAAGCCCAGGGACAACAAAGGGAGACCCAGTACTTC. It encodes CASSEAQGQQRETQYF.

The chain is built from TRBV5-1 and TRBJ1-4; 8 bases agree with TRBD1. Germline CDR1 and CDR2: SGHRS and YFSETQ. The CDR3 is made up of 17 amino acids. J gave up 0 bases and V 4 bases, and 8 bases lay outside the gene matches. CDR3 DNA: TGCGCCAGCAGCCCAAATCCGACAGGGGCAACTAATGAAAAACTGTTTTTT. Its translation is CASSPNPTGATNEKLFF.

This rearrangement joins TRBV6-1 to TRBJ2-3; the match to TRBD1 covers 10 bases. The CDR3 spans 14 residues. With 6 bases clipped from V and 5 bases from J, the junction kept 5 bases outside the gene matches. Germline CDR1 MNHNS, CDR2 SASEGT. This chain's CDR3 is CASSRDRGVDTQYF. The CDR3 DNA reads TGTGCCAGCAGCCGGGACAGGGGAGTAGATACGCAGTATTTT.

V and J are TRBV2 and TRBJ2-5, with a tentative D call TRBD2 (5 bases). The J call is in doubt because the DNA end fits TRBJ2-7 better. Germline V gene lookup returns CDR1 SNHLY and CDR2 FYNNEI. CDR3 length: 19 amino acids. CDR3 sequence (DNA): TGTGCCAGCAGGGCGCCTCCCCTGGGAAGCGCCCTCGGGGAAAACGAGCAGTACTTC. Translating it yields CASRAPPLGSALGENEQYF.

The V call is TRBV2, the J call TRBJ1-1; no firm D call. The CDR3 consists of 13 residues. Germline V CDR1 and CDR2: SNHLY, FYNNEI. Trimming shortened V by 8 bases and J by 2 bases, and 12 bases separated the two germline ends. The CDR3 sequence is CASGLQLNTEAFF. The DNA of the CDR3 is TGTGCCAGCGGCTTACAACTAAACACTGAAGCTTTCTTT.

The CDR3 here is CATTSFPTGELFF. CDR3 DNA: TGTGCCACGACTAGCTTCCCCACCGGGGAGCTGTTTTTT. The J gene is TRBJ2-2, the V gene TRBV2, with 7 bases aligning to TRBD2. V shed 10 bases and J 4 bases; nucleotides not matched to a gene: 6. Germline V gives CDR1 SNHLY, CDR2 FYNNEI. The CDR3 is made up of 13 amino acids. The full variable domain, completed using reference TRBV2 and TRBJ2-2, is EPEVTQTPSHQVTQMGQEVILRCVPISNHLYFYWYRQILGQKVEFLVSFYNNEISEKSEIFDDQFSVERPDGSNFTLKIRSTKLEDSAMYFCATTSFPTGELFFGEGSRLTVL.